This T cell receptor beta chain originates from a study of CD8 T cells in ankylosing spondylitis. Overall study findings and caveats: A motif in TCR beta, a set of under 10 highly homologous variants, appeared characteristic of ankylosing spondylitis blood.

TCRdb called the 5' RACE reads again in MiXCR, with one record for every CDR3 protein. The repertoire holds fewer than 450,000 distinct CDR3 sequences, with more than 15% as singletons. The CDR3 extends over 13 amino acids. The V end was cut by 6 bases, the J end by 6 bases, with 12 bases between. Germline values: CDR1 SNHLY, CDR2 FYNNEI. Turning to this clonotype: Antigen: not known.

The sequence was obtained from a male donor with ankylosing spondylitis. The chain combines TRBV2 with TRBJ2-1; TRBD2 might be the D (6 bases). The sequencing sample was made of blood, either unsorted or a sorted T cell fraction (not recorded which). As DNA, the CDR3 is TGTGCCAGCAGCGGCCGGGACTTCAATGAGCAGTTCTTC. Protein sequence: CASSGRDFNEQFF.